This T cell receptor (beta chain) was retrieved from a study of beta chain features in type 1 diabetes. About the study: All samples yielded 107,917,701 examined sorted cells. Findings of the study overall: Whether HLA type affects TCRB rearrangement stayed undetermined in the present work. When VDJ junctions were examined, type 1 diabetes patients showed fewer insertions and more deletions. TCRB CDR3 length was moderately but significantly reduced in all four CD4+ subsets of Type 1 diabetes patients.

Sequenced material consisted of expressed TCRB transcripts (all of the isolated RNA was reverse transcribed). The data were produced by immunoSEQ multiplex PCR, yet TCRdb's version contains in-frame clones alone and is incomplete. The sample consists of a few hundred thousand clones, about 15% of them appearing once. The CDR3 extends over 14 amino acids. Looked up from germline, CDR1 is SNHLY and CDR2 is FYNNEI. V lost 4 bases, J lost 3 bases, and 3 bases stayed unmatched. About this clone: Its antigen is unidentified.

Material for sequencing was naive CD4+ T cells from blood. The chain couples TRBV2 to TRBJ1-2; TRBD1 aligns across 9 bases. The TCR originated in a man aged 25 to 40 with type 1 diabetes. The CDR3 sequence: CASSADRGYYGYTF. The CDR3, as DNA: TGTGCCAGCAGTGCAGACAGGGGGTACTATGGCTACACCTTC.